This T cell receptor beta chain was observed in a study of cytomegalovirus exposure and HLA in healthy donors. Per germline, CDR1 ENHRY and CDR2 SYGVKD. The CDR3 loop spans 13 amino acids. The V end lost 4 bases, the J end lost 2 bases, and 8 bases lay between the germline ends. PCR involved 60 Vbeta and 13 Jbeta primers. Sequenced by immunoSEQ multiplex PCR; TCRdb stores in-frame clones only, minus some. The repertoire holds 130,000 or so clones, with roughly 79% as singletons. This clone was counted between two and nine times. The specimen sequenced was PBMCs. This TCR came from a woman aged 40 to 50 in good health and CMV-seronegative. The chain has TRBV10-3 and TRBJ1-2, with D possibly being TRBD1 (6 bases). The CDR3, as DNA: TGTGCCATCAGTGTGGACAGCAACTATGGCTACACCTTC. This encodes CAISVDSNYGYTF.